Each of the 18 T cell receptor beta chains below was sequenced from the same sample in a study of T cells in Graves' hyperthyroidism and ophthalmopathy. TCR beta CDR3 regions were amplified from RNA. In the first-round RT-PCR of the TCR CDR3, the HTBI primer set was used. TCRdb reprocessed the multiplex PCR reads with MiXCR, giving one entry per CDR3 protein. Seen here are approximately 600,000 distinct CDR3 sequences, roughly 16% observed once, and the top ten hold over 3.5%. Sequencing was carried out using blood. All receptors derive from a woman aged 30 to 39 with Graves' hyperthyroidism.

This clonotype was recorded at least ten times. The chain recombines TRBV20-1 with TRBJ2-3, with D unclear. Between the trimmed V and J ends, which lost 5 bases and 5 bases, there was a span of 17 bases. Per the germline V gene, CDR1 is DFQATT and CDR2 is SNEGSKA (reference sequence). CDR3 length: 14 amino acids. CDR3 in amino acids: CSAPHGPGVDTQYF. The CDR3 nucleotides read TGCAGTGCTCCACACGGCCCCGGAGTAGATACGCAGTATTTT.

This clonotype has ten or more counts. V is TRBV28 and J is TRBJ2-1; TRBD2 matches 7 bases. The CDR3 spans 16 residues. V trimming: 10 bases; J trimming: 3 bases; junction bases outside the gene matches: 15. Germline loops: CDR1 MDHEN, CDR2 SYDVKM. CDR3 in DNA: TGTGCCACCAAAATGTTAGCGGCGGGAGTCTACAATGAGCAGTTCTTC. Encoded protein: CATKMLAAGVYNEQFF.

At least ten counts were recorded for this clonotype. This sequence joins TRBV28 and TRBJ2-1; D is undetermined. V lost 6 bases and J 2 bases, leaving 11 bases between the germline ends. CDR1 and CDR2 from the germline V gene are MDHEN and SYDVKM. CDR3 length: 14 residues. In nucleotides, the CDR3 is TGTGCCAGCAGCTTCGGCGGTACCTACAATGAGCAGTTCTTC. This sequence encodes CASSFGGTYNEQFF.

At least ten counts were recorded for this clonotype. V gene TRBV28 combines with J gene TRBJ1-2, with D possibly TRBD1 on 5 matching bases. Trimming pared 6 bases from V and 4 bases from J, leaving 12 bases between. Germline V gene data show CDR1 as MDHEN and CDR2 as SYDVKM. This CDR3 is built from 13 residues. In DNA form, the CDR3 reads TGTGCCAGCAGCCCGGGACGCGGCTATGGCTACACCTTC. This translates into CASSPGRGYGYTF.

This clonotype has a count of ten or more. The V call is TRBV11-2, the J call TRBJ2-1; 7 nucleotides agree with TRBD2. V lost 3 bases, J lost 6 bases, and 8 bases stayed unmatched. CDR1 is SGHAT and CDR2 is FQNNGV in the germline V gene. The CDR3 is 15 residues long. The CDR3 is CASSFRTRSANEQFF. The CDR3 DNA reads as TGTGCCAGCAGCTTCCGGACTAGGAGCGCCAATGAGCAGTTCTTC.

The CDR3 sequence is CASSIDGRYEQYF. DNA of the CDR3: TGTGCCAGCAGCATTGACGGCCGATACGAGCAGTACTTC. The chain employs TRBV25-1 and TRBJ2-7; no clear D. The CDR3 runs 13 residues. Trimming removed 6 bases from V and 4 bases from J, with 13 bases in between. Germline V gene data show CDR1 as MGHDK and CDR2 as SYGVNS.

V and J are TRBV10-3 and TRBJ1-6; 7 nucleotides line up with TRBD1. Germline V gene sequence: CDR1 ENHRY, CDR2 SYGVKD. This CDR3 contains 13 residues. Unmatched junction bases numbered 2, after V lost 8 bases and J lost 4 bases. The CDR3 DNA reads as TGTGCCATCGGGGACAGTTATAATTCACCCCTCCACTTT. Translating gives CAIGDSYNSPLHF.

This clonotype showed up just a few times. The V and J genes are TRBV27 and TRBJ2-1, with D unresolved. Germline CDR1 MNHEY, CDR2 SMNVEV (reference sequence). Between the trimmed V and J ends, which lost 6 bases and 0 bases, there was a span of 12 bases. This CDR3 has 15 residues. DNA of the CDR3: TGTGCCAGCAGACTTTACCTAGGCTCCTACAATGAGCAGTTCTTC. Translated, it gives CASRLYLGSYNEQFF.

Ten or more counts support this clonotype. The chain uses TRBV28 and TRBJ2-7, with D possibly TRBD1 on 8 matching bases. The CDR3 extends over 16 amino acids. V was cut by 6 bases and J by 2 bases, with 20 bases left in between. Germline CDR1 is MDHEN and CDR2 is SYDVKM. CDR3 loop: CASSFRGHGGTYEQYF. Written as DNA, the CDR3 is TGTGCCAGCAGCTTCAGGGGGCACGGGGGGACCTACGAGCAGTACTTC.

This clonotype was found many times. The V gene is TRBV5-1, the J gene TRBJ2-1; tentative D call: TRBD2 (6 bases). The V and J ends lost 0 bases and 8 bases respectively, with 15 bases between them. The CDR3 totals 15 residues. In germline, CDR1 is SGHRS, CDR2 YFSETQ. The CDR3 bases are TGCGCCAGCAGCTTGGGAGGACGGAGGGAGTATGAGCAGTTCTTC. This codes for CASSLGGRREYEQFF.

This clonotype was seen more than once but under ten times. In DNA, the CDR3 is TGTGCCAGCAGCTTAAGCGTTAGTCCGCAGTATTTT. As protein: CASSLSVSPQYF. The rearrangement links TRBV7-3 to TRBJ2-3; D not resolved. Germline assignment: CDR1 SGHTA and CDR2 FQGTGA. V was trimmed by 1 base and J by 10 bases, leaving 9 bases between them. This CDR3 contains 12 residues.

This clonotype came up once. In DNA, the CDR3 is TGTGCCAGCAGCTTGGGGACCGCAAGTCATACGCAGTATTTT. Translating it yields CASSLGTASHTQYF. V and J are TRBV5-6 and TRBJ2-3; D unclear. The CDR3 runs 14 residues. The germline gives CDR1 SGHDT, CDR2 YYEEEE. Trimming took 0 bases from V and 7 from J, leaving 12 bases between them.

This clonotype was recorded many times. The chain links TRBV7-9 to TRBJ2-3; D uncertain. Germline CDR1 and CDR2: SEHNR and FQNEAQ (reference sequence). V lost 3 bases and J lost 4, with 5 bases in between. This CDR3 region has 12 residues. CDR3 nucleotides: TGTGCCAGCAGCTTCTGGGCAGATACGCAGTATTTT. Translated, it gives CASSFWADTQYF.

This clonotype showed up many times. The chain employs TRBV6-1 and TRBJ2-7, with 7 bases fitting TRBD1. V was pared by 2 bases and J by 5 bases, with 6 bases of the junction left unmatched. Germline V gene sequence: CDR1 MNHNS, CDR2 SASEGT. The CDR3 totals 14 residues. As DNA, the CDR3 is TGTGCCAGCAGTGAACCGGGACAGTACGACGAGCAGTACTTC. This encodes CASSEPGQYDEQYF.

This clonotype was recorded many times. The chain recombines TRBV30 with TRBJ2-1, with 7 bases identical to TRBD2. The CDR3 loop spans 13 amino acids. With V trimmed by 5 bases and J by 6 bases, 7 bases remained unmatched. Germline-derived CDR1 and CDR2 are GTSNPN and SVGIG (reference sequence). The CDR3 reads CAWETSSFNEQFF. The CDR3, as DNA: TGTGCCTGGGAGACTAGCTCATTCAATGAGCAGTTCTTC.

This clonotype was recorded many times. The rearrangement uses TRBV24-1 and TRBJ2-2, with TRBD2 matching over 13 bases. V gave up 1 base and J gave up 6 bases; unmatched junction bases: 4. The CDR3 sequence is 17 residues long. From germline, CDR1 is KGHDR and CDR2 SFDVKD. CDR3 coding DNA: TGTGCCACCAGTGATTTCGGACTAGCGGGAGCCTCCGGGGAGCTGTTTTTT. This encodes CATSDFGLAGASGELFF.

Ten or more counts support this clonotype. CDR3 sequence (DNA): TGTGCCAGCAGCTTATCCGAGGCCTACGAGCAGTACTTC. It yields the protein CASSLSEAYEQYF. This rearrangement joins TRBV7-9 to TRBJ2-7; D gene ambiguous. The CDR3 runs to 13 residues. V lost 2 bases, J lost 2 bases, and 7 bases lay in between. Looked up from germline, CDR1 is SEHNR and CDR2 is FQNEAQ (reference sequence).

This clonotype was recorded at least ten times. CDR3 sequence: CASSLSLAYNEQFF. In nucleotides, the CDR3 is TGTGCCAGCAGTTTAAGTCTAGCATACAATGAGCAGTTCTTC. The gene calls are TRBV28 and TRBJ2-1; D possibly corresponds to TRBD2 (5 bases). Germline lookup yields CDR1 MDHEN and CDR2 SYDVKM. This CDR3 has 14 amino acids. Trimming left V 2 bases short and J 4 bases short, with 9 bases between.